The 11 T cell receptor beta chains below were found in one sample sequenced in a study of CD8+CD57+ T cells in acquired aplastic anemia. The study profiled TCR beta VDJ and CDR3 using genomic DNA as template. MiXCR, applied by TCRdb to the reads, yields one record per CDR3 protein. In the table there are more than 150,000 distinct CDR3 sequences, around 65% of which are singletons. Sequenced sample: sorted CD4+, CD8+, or CD8+CD57+ T cells (not recorded which) from PBMCs. The source is a human donor with severe aplastic anemia or a healthy control (not recorded which).

The rearrangement links TRBV2 to TRBJ2-7; D ambiguous. The V gene lost 6 bases and the J gene lost 2 bases, with 8 bases spanning the gap. This CDR3 comprises 12 residues. CDR1 and CDR2 (germline): SNHLY, FYNNEI. The CDR3 loop is CASSTKAYEQYF. The CDR3 nucleotides read TGTGCCAGCAGCACCAAGGCCTACGAGCAGTACTTC.

This clonotype was seen many times. Here the CDR3 reads CATQDRAGLYYEQYF. The CDR3 bases are TGTGCCACTCAAGACAGGGCCGGTTTATACTACGAGCAGTACTTC. The V and J genes are TRBV19 and TRBJ2-7, with 7 bases identical to TRBD1. This CDR3 spans 15 amino acids. Per the germline V gene, CDR1 is LNHDA and CDR2 is SQIVND (reference sequence). V lost 10 bases to trimming and J lost 3 bases; unmatched junction nucleotides: 15.

This clonotype appeared once. The germline gene is not matched at one end of the junction; a read error may be the cause. The rearrangement links TRBV29-1 to TRBJ2-7; D is unresolved. The CDR3 is 13 residues long. Germline loops: CDR1 SQVTM, CDR2 ANQGSEA. CDR3 DNA: TGCAGCGTTGAGGGCGGCAGCTCTTACGATCAGTACTTC. It codes for CSVEGGSSYDQYF.

Only one count was recorded for this clonotype. The chain combines TRBV19 with TRBJ2-6, with TRBD1 as a possible D gene (5 bases). Germline lookup yields CDR1 LNHDA and CDR2 SQIVND (reference sequence). CDR3 length: 15 residues. V dropped 4 bases and J dropped 2 bases, with 9 bases sitting between them. The CDR3 nucleotides read TGTGCCAGTAGTACCGACAGCACTGGGGCCAACGTCCTGACTTTC. This codes for CASSTDSTGANVLTF.

The chain is built from TRBV20-1 and TRBJ2-7; D not certain. This CDR3 is built from 15 residues. V dropped 0 bases and J dropped 0 bases, with 12 bases sitting between them. Germline V gives CDR1 DFQATT, CDR2 SNEGSKA (reference sequence). The CDR3 nucleotides read TGCAGTGCTAGAGATTTGTACACTGACTCCTACGAGCAGTACTTC. This translates into CSARDLYTDSYEQYF.

As for this clonotype: At one end the junction does not follow the germline gene, possibly because of a read error. This sequence joins TRBV9 and TRBJ1-5, with TRBD1 matching 10 bases. Germline CDR1 SGDLS, CDR2 YYNGEE. The CDR3 length is 15 residues. Here the CDR3 DNA reads TGCGCCAGCAGATCCGGGACAGGGGTCATACAGCCCCAGCATTTT. Residues: CASRSGTGVIQPQHF.

This clonotype showed up just a few times. This chain links TRBV24-1 with TRBJ2-3; 12 bases are a match to TRBD1. V gave up 7 bases and J gave up 6 bases; unmatched junction bases: 10. CDR3 length: 16 residues. Germline lookup yields CDR1 KGHDR and CDR2 SFDVKD. In DNA form, the CDR3 reads TGTGCCACCAGCAGGGGACAGGGGGCGCAATCGGATACGCAGTATTTT. Translated: CATSRGQGAQSDTQYF.

The chain uses TRBV12-3 or TRBV12-4 and TRBJ1-3; maybe TRBD1 (6 bases). CDR3 length: 17 amino acids. The V gene lost 1 base and the J gene lost 0 bases, with 13 bases spanning the gap. The CDR3 spells CASSLVPTGASGNTIYF. The CDR3 DNA is TGTGCCAGCAGTTTAGTCCCGACAGGAGCCTCTGGAAACACCATATATTTT.

This clonotype occurred once. One junction end does not reproduce the germline sequence, and a read error may be involved. The chain employs TRBV9 and TRBJ2-1; D is unresolved. Germline lookup yields CDR1 SGDLS and CDR2 YYNGEE. The CDR3 consists of 15 residues. Written as DNA, the CDR3 is TGTGCCAGCAGCGTAGACCCGGAAGGTTACAATGAGCAGTTATTC. This sequence encodes CASSVDPEGYNEQLF.

The sample holds one count of this clonotype. V usage is TRBV12-3 or TRBV12-4 and J usage is TRBJ2-1; 7 nucleotides align to TRBD2. The V gene end was trimmed by 3 bases and the J gene end by 6 bases; junction bases not matched to a gene: 14. This CDR3 has 17 amino acids. CDR3 DNA: TGTGCCAGCAGTTTCCCGGGGGGAACGGGGTTGAGCAATGAGCAGTTCTTC. This codes for CASSFPGGTGLSNEQFF.

The chain employs TRBV29-1 and TRBJ2-1; D is unresolved. This CDR3 has 12 amino acids. Germline CDR1 and CDR2: SQVTM and ANQGSEA. V was pared by 5 bases and J by 7 bases, with 12 bases between. CDR3 DNA: TGCAGCGTTATGCAACAAGGGAATGAGCAGTTCTTC. Amino acids: CSVMQQGNEQFF.